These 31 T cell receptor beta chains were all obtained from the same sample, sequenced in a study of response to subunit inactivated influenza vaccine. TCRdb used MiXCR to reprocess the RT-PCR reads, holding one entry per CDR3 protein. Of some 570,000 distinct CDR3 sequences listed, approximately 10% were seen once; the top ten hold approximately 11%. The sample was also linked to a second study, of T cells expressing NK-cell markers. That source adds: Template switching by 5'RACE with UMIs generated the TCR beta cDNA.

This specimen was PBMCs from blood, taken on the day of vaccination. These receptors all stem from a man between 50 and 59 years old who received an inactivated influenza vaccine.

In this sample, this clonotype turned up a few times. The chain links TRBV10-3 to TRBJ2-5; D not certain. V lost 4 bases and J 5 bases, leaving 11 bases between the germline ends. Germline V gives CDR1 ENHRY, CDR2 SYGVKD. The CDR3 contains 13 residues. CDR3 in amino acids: CAISGLREETQYF. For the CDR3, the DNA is TGTGCCATCAGTGGGCTGCGCGAGGAGACCCAGTACTTC.

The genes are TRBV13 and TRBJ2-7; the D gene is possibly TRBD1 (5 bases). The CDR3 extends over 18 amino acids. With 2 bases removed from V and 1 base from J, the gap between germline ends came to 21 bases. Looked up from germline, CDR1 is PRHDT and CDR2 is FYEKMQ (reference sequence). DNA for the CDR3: TGTGCCAGCAGCTTAAAGACGGCCGAAAGGGGAAATTCCTACGAGCAGTACTTC. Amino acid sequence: CASSLKTAERGNSYEQYF.

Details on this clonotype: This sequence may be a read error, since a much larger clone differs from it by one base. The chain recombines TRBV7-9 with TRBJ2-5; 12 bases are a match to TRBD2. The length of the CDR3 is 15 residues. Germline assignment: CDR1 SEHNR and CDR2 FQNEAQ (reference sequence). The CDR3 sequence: CASRLAGGSQETQSF. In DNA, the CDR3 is TGTGCCAGCAGACTAGCGGGGGGCTCGCAAGAGACCCAGTCCTTC.

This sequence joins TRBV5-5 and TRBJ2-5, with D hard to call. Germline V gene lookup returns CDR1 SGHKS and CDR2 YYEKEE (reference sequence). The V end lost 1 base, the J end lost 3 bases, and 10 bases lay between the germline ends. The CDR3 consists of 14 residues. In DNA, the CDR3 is TGTGCCAGCAGCTTGACGGCGGCTAAAGAGACCCAGTACTTC. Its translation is CASSLTAAKETQYF. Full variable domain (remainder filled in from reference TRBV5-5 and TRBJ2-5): DAGVTQSPTHLIKTRGQQVTLRCSPISGHKSVSWYQQVLGQGPQFIFQYYEKEERGRGNFPDRFSARQFPNYSSELNVNALLLGDSALYLCASSLTAAKETQYFGPGTRLLVL.

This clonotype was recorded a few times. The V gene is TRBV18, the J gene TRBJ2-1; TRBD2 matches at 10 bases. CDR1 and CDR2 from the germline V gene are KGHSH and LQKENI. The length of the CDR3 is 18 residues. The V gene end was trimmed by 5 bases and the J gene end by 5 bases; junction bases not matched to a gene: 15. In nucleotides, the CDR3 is TGTGCCAGCTCAGAACCCGGATTTCTAGCGGGAGTAAACAATGAGCAGTTCTTC. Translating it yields CASSEPGFLAGVNNEQFF.

CDR3 coding DNA: TGTGCCAGCAGGGCCGGACAGGGGGGAAACTATGGCTACACCTTC. Its protein product is CASRAGQGGNYGYTF. This chain connects TRBV2 to TRBJ1-2; 10 bases map to TRBD1. The CDR3 totals 15 residues. V lost 6 bases and J lost 2; bases outside the gene matches: 6. Germline lookup yields CDR1 SNHLY and CDR2 FYNNEI.

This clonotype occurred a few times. CDR3 protein: CASSLVAGHNQPQHF. DNA for the CDR3: TGTGCCAGCAGTTTAGTGGCAGGGCACAATCAGCCCCAGCATTTT. The V call is TRBV27, the J call TRBJ1-5, with D tentatively TRBD1 (5 bases). Trimming left V 2 bases short and J 3 bases short, with 11 bases between. The CDR3 is 15 residues long. Germline CDR1 reads MNHEY; CDR2 reads SMNVEV (reference sequence).

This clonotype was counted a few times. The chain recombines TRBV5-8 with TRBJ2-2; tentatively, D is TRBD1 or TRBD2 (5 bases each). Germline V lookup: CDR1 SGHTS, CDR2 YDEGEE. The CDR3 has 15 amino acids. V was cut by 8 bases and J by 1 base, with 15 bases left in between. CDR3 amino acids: CARTLGDLNTGELFF. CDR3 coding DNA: TGTGCCAGGACTTTGGGGGACCTGAACACCGGGGAGCTGTTTTTT. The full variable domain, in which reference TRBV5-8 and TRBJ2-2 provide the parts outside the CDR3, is EAGVTQSPTHLIKTRGQQATLRCSPISGHTSVYWYQQALGLGLQFLLWYDEGEERNRGNFPPRFSGRQFPNYSSELNVNALELEDSALYLCARTLGDLNTGELFFGEGSRLTVL.

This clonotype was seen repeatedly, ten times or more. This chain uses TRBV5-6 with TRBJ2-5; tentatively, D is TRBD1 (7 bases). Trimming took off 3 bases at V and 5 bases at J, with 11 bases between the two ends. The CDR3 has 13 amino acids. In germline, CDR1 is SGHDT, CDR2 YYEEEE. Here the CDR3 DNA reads TGTGCCAGCAGCTCGACAGGGACTGAGACCCAGTACTTC. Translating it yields CASSSTGTETQYF.

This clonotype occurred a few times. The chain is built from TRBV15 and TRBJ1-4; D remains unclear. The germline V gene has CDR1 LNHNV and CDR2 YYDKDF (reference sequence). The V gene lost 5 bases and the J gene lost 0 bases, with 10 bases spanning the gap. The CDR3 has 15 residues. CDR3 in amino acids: CATSPLGTTNEKLFF. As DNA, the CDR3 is TGTGCCACCAGCCCTCTCGGGACAACTAATGAAAAACTGTTTTTT.

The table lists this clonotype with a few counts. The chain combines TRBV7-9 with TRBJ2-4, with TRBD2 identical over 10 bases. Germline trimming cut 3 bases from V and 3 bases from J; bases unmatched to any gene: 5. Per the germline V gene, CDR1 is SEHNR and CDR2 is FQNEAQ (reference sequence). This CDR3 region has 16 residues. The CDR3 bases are TGTGCCAGCAGCTTTTTATTAGCGGGAGGCAAAAACATTCAGTACTTC. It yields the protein CASSFLLAGGKNIQYF.

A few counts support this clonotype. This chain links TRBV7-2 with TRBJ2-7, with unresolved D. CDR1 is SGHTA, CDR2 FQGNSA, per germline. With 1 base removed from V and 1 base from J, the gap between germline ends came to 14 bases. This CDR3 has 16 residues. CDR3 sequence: CASSLGSLWDSYEQYF. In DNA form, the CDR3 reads TGTGCCAGCAGCTTAGGATCTTTGTGGGATTCCTACGAGCAGTACTTC.

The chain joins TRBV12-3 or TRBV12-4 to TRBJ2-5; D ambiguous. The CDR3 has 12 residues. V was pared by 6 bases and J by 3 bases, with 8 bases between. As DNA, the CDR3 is TGTGCCAGCAGACTGTTGGAAGAGACCCAGTACTTC. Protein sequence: CASRLLEETQYF.

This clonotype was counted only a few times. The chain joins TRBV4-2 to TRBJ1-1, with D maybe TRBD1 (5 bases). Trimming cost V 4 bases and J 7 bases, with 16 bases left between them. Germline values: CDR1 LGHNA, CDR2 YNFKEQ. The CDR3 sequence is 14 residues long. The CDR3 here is CASSRSLMGDEAFF. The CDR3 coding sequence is TGTGCCAGCAGCCGGAGTCTAATGGGGGATGAAGCTTTCTTT.

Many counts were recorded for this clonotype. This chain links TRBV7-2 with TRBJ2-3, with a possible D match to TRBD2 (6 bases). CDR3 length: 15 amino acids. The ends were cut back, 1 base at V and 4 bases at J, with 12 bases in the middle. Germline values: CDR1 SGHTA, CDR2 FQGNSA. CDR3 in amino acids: CASSLVSRGADTQYF. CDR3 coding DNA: TGTGCCAGCAGCTTAGTCTCGCGCGGGGCAGATACGCAGTATTTT.

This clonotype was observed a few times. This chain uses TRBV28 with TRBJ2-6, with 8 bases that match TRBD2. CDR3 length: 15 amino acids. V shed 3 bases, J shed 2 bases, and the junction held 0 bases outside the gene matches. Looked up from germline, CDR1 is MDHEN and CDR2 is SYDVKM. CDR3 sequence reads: CASSFGRAGANVLTF. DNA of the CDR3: TGTGCCAGCAGTTTCGGGAGGGCTGGGGCCAACGTCCTGACTTTC.

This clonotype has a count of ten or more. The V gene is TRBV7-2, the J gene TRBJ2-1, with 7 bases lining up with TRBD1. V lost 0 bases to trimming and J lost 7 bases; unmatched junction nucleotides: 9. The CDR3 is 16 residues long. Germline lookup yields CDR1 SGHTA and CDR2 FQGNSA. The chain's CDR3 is CASSLAPTGVGNEQFF. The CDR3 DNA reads TGTGCCAGCAGCTTAGCCCCTACAGGGGTAGGAAATGAGCAGTTCTTC. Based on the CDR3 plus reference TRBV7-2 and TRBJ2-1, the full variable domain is GAGVSQSPSNKVTEKGKDVELRCDPISGHTALYWYRQSLGQGLEFLIYFQGNSAPDKSGLPSDRFSAERTGGSVSTLTIQRTQQEDSAVYLCASSLAPTGVGNEQFFGPGTRLTVL.

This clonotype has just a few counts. This CDR3 reads CASCSSGSGGDTQYF. CDR3 DNA sequence: TGTGCCAGCTGTTCTAGCGGGAGTGGAGGAGATACGCAGTATTTT. The rearrangement joins TRBV6-5 to TRBJ2-3; 10 positions agree with TRBD2. After removal of 8 bases from V and 5 bases from J, the junction contained 10 bases not matched to a gene. This CDR3 comprises 15 residues. Germline lookup yields CDR1 MNHEY and CDR2 SVGAGI.

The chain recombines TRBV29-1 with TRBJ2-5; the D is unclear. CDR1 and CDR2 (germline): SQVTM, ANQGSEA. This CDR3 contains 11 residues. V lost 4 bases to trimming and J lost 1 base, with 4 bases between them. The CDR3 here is CSVVFQETQYF. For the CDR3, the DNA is TGCAGCGTTGTGTTCCAAGAGACCCAGTACTTC.

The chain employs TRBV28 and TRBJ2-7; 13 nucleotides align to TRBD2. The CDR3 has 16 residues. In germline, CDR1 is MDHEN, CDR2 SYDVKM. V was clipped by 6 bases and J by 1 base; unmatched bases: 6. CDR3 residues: CASRGLAGEVSYEQYF. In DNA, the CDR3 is TGTGCCAGCAGAGGACTAGCGGGAGAAGTGTCCTACGAGCAGTACTTC.

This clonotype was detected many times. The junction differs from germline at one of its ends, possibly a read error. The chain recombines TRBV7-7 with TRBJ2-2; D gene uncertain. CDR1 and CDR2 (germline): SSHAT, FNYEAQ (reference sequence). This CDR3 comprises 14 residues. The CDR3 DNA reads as TGTGCTAGCAGCTTACGGATGAACACCGGGGAGCTGTTTTTT. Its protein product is CASSLRMNTGELFF. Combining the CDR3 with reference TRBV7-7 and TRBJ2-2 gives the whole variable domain GAGVSQSPRYKVTKRGQDVTLRCDPISSHATLYWYQQALGQGPEFLTYFNYEAQPDKSGLPSDRFSAERPEGSISTLTIQRTEQRDSAMYRCASSLRMNTGELFFGEGSRLTVL.

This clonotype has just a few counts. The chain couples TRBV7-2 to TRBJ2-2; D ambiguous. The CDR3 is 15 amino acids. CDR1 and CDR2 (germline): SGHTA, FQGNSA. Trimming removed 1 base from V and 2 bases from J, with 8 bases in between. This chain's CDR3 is CASSLGTKNTGELFF. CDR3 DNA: TGTGCCAGCAGCTTAGGAACCAAAAACACCGGGGAGCTGTTTTTT.

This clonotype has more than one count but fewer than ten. The CDR3 reads CASSGLKVGELFF. The CDR3 bases are TGTGCCAGCAGTGGATTGAAGGTGGGGGAGCTGTTTTTT. The rearrangement uses TRBV25-1 and TRBJ2-2; D is ambiguous. V lost 4 bases, J lost 8 bases, and 11 bases lay in between. This CDR3 contains 13 residues. The V gene's germline CDR1 is MGHDK and CDR2 SYGVNS.

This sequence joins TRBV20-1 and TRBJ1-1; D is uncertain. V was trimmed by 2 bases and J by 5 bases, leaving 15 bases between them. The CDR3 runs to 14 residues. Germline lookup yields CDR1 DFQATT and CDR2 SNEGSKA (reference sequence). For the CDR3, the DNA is TGCAGTGCTAGAAGGTTAGGTGGAGAAACTGAAGCTTTCTTT. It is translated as CSARRLGGETEAFF.

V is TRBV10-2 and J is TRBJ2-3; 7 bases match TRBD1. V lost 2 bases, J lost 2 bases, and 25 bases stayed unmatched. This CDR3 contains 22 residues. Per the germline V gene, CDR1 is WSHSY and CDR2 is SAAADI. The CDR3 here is CASSEDGTVDTEPWGYTDTQYF. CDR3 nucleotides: TGCGCCAGCAGTGAGGACGGGACAGTGGACACGGAGCCTTGGGGCTACACAGATACGCAGTATTTT.

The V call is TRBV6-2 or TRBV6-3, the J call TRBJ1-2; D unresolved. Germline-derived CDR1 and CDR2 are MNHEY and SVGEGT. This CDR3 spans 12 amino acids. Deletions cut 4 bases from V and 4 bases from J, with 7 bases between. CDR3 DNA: TGTGCCAGCAGTTGGACGTCCTATGGCTACACCTTC. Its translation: CASSWTSYGYTF.

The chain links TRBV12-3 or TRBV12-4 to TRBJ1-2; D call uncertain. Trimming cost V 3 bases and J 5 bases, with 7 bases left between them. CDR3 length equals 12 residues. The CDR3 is CASSFSVYGYTF. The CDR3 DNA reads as TGTGCCAGCAGTTTCAGCGTATATGGCTACACCTTC.

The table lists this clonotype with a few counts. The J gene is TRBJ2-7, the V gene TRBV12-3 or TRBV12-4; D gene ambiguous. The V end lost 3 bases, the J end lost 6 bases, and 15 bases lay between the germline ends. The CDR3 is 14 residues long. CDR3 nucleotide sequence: TGTGCCAGCAGTTTGACCAGGTCGTTGTCCGAGCAGTACTTC. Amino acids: CASSLTRSLSEQYF.

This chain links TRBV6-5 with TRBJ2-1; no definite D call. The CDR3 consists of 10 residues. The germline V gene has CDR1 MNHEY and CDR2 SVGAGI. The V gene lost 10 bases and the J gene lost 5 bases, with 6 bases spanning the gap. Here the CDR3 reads CATGNNEQFF. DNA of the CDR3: TGTGCCACCGGTAACAATGAGCAGTTCTTC.

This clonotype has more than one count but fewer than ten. This chain's CDR3 is CASSQVFLASLHSSYNEQFF. In nucleotides, the CDR3 is TGTGCCAGCAGCCAGGTATTTTTAGCGTCACTGCACAGTTCCTACAATGAGCAGTTCTTC. This sequence joins TRBV3-1 and TRBJ2-1; perhaps TRBD2 as D (5 bases). Trimming removed 3 bases at V and 1 base at J, with 25 bases between. The CDR3 extends over 20 amino acids. The germline CDR1 and CDR2 sequences are LGHDT and YNNKEL (reference sequence).

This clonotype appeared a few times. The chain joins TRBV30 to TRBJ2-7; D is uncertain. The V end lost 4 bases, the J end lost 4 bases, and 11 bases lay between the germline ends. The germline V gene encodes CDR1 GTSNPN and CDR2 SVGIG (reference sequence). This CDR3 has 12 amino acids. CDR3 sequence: CAWTDNGYEQYF. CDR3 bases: TGTGCCTGGACTGATAATGGGTACGAGCAGTACTTC.